Each of the 25 T cell receptor beta chains below was sequenced from the same sample in a study of early T cells in non-severe SARS-CoV-2 infection. TCRdb passed the 5' RACE reads through MiXCR, listing each CDR3 protein once. The repertoire has 85,000 to 95,000 distinct CDR3 sequences, about 15% of them found once; the top ten carry 0.58%. The sequenced material came from whole blood. These receptors all stem from an adult who was a healthcare worker with PCR-confirmed SARS-CoV-2 infection or an uninfected control (not recorded which).

This sequence joins TRBV12-3 or TRBV12-4 and TRBJ2-6; 7 bases match TRBD2. CDR3 length: 18 residues. V lost 3 bases and J lost 0; bases outside the gene matches: 8. CDR3 nucleotide sequence: TGTGCCAGCAGTTTGAGGCGGGGGAAATCCTCTGGGGCCAACGTCCTGACTTTC. Amino acids: CASSLRRGKSSGANVLTF.

This clonotype occurred a few times. This chain connects TRBV2 to TRBJ2-3; the match to TRBD2 covers 7 bases. Trimming removed 3 bases from V and 5 bases from J; junction bases left unmatched: 8. Germline assignment: CDR1 SNHLY and CDR2 FYNNEI. The CDR3 totals 15 residues. CDR3 DNA: TGTGCCAGCAGTGATCGAGCGGGGTTGAGAGATACGCAGTATTTT. Its translation: CASSDRAGLRDTQYF.

The V gene is TRBV7-9, the J gene TRBJ2-1; 7 bases fit TRBD2. V lost 2 bases and J lost 2; bases outside the gene matches: 0. This CDR3 region has 14 residues. CDR1 SEHNR and CDR2 FQNEAQ come from the germline V gene (reference sequence). Here the CDR3 DNA reads TGTGCCAGCAGCTTAAGCGGGACCTACAATGAGCAGTTCTTC. This gives the protein CASSLSGTYNEQFF.

V gene TRBV10-2 combines with J gene TRBJ2-7; 11 nucleotides line up with TRBD2. After removal of 4 bases from V and 3 bases from J, the junction contained 2 bases not matched to a gene. CDR3 length: 14 residues. Germline values: CDR1 WSHSY, CDR2 SAAADI. CDR3 protein: CASSVLAGDYEQYV. In DNA, the CDR3 is TGCGCCAGCAGTGTACTAGCGGGGGACTACGAGCAGTACGTC.

For this clonotype: This may arise from a read error, as a much more abundant clone is one base away. The rearrangement joins TRBV28 to TRBJ1-2, with D maybe TRBD1 (6 bases). Germline lookup yields CDR1 MDHEN and CDR2 SYDVKM. The CDR3 runs to 15 residues. CDR3 sequence (DNA): TGTGCCAGCTGCCACCCCAGGGGCTCTAACTATAGCTACACCTTC. Its protein product is CASCHPRGSNYSYTF.

This chain connects TRBV5-4 to TRBJ1-6; no definite D call. Germline CDR1 reads SGHNT; CDR2 reads YYREEE (reference sequence). Between the trimmed V and J ends, which lost 3 bases and 7 bases, there was a span of 11 bases. This CDR3 comprises 14 residues. CDR3 sequence: CASSYRTGNSPLHF. DNA for the CDR3: TGTGCCAGCAGCTATCGGACGGGGAATTCACCCCTCCACTTT. Together with reference TRBV5-4 and TRBJ1-6, the CDR3 gives the full variable domain: ETGVTQSPTHLIKTRGQQVTLRCSSQSGHNTVSWYQQALGQGPQFIFQYYREEENGRGNFPPRFSGLQFPNYSSELNVNALELDDSALYLCASSYRTGNSPLHFGNGTRLTVT.

This clonotype occurred many times. The CDR3, as DNA: TGCAGTGCCGAAGGGACAAGCTATGGCTACACCTTC. Translated: CSAEGTSYGYTF. The chain employs TRBV20-1 and TRBJ1-2; tentatively, D is TRBD1 (6 bases). Per germline, CDR1 DFQATT and CDR2 SNEGSKA (reference sequence). This CDR3 has 12 residues. V was pared by 6 bases and J by 4 bases, with 12 bases between.

This clonotype occurred once. This chain uses TRBV29-1 with TRBJ2-5; possibly TRBD2 for D (5 bases). The V end lost 3 bases, the J end lost 7 bases, and 6 bases lay between the germline ends. Looked up from germline, CDR1 is SQVTM and CDR2 is ANQGSEA. This CDR3 has 10 amino acids. The CDR3 loop reads CSVESGTQYF. The CDR3 DNA follows: TGCAGCGTTGAGAGCGGGACCCAGTACTTC.

This clonotype was seen ten or more times. V is TRBV12-3 or TRBV12-4 and J is TRBJ1-1; 11 bases align to TRBD1. V gave up 6 bases and J gave up 4 bases; unmatched junction bases: 4. This CDR3 is 14 amino acids long. CDR3 amino acids: CASSPGTGGTEAFF. CDR3 nucleotide sequence: TGTGCCAGCAGCCCCGGGACAGGGGGCACTGAAGCTTTCTTT.

This clonotype was detected many times. V and J are TRBV27 and TRBJ1-4, with no clear D. This CDR3 is 12 amino acids long. V lost 5 bases and J lost 8, with 9 bases in between. Germline CDR1 and CDR2: MNHEY and SMNVEV (reference sequence). CDR3 loop: CASSRPGEKLFF. CDR3 DNA: TGTGCCAGCAGTCGTCCGGGAGAAAAACTGTTTTTT.

This clonotype was counted a few times. The chain employs TRBV24-1 and TRBJ2-2; D remains unclear. Trimming cost V 3 bases and J 6 bases, with 10 bases left between them. Germline V gene data show CDR1 as KGHDR and CDR2 as SFDVKD. This CDR3 spans 14 amino acids. DNA of the CDR3: TGTGCCACCAGTGATGCGACCGAGCCCGGGGAGCTGTTTTTT. This sequence encodes CATSDATEPGELFF.

This clonotype has a handful of counts. The chain uses TRBV3-1 and TRBJ1-3; tentatively, D is TRBD1 (5 bases). Trimming removed 0 bases at V and 0 bases at J, with 9 bases between. The germline V gene has CDR1 LGHDT and CDR2 YNNKEL (reference sequence). The CDR3 spans 16 residues. Here the CDR3 DNA reads TGTGCCAGCAGCCAAGATAGACAGATCTCTGGAAACACCATATATTTT. Its protein is CASSQDRQISGNTIYF.

This clonotype was observed a few times. This chain joins TRBV5-1 and TRBJ2-2, with D maybe TRBD2 (6 bases). The CDR3 is made up of 15 amino acids. V was cut by 4 bases and J by 0 bases, with 10 bases left in between. Germline V gives CDR1 SGHRS, CDR2 YFSETQ. The chain's CDR3 is CASSGGTANTGELFF. As DNA, the CDR3 is TGCGCCAGCAGCGGCGGGACGGCGAACACCGGGGAGCTGTTTTTT. Together with reference TRBV5-1 and TRBJ2-2, the CDR3 gives the full variable domain: KAGVTQTPRYLIKTRGQQVTLSCSPISGHRSVSWYQQTPGQGLQFLFEYFSETQRNKGNFPGRFSGRQFSNSRSEMNVSTLELGDSALYLCASSGGTANTGELFFGEGSRLTVL.

The table lists this clonotype with a few counts. This chain connects TRBV12-3 or TRBV12-4 to TRBJ1-6; no reliable D call. The CDR3 spans 15 residues. The V end was cut by 2 bases, the J end by 3 bases, with 8 bases between. CDR3 region: CASSLKVFYNSPLHF. CDR3 DNA: TGTGCCAGCAGTTTAAAGGTTTTCTATAATTCACCCCTCCACTTT.

In this sample, this clonotype turned up a few times. V and J are TRBV7-8 and TRBJ1-5, with 9 bases that match TRBD1. Germline loops: CDR1 SGHVS, CDR2 FQNEAQ. CDR3 length: 17 amino acids. J was trimmed by 3 bases and V by 3 bases; bases with no gene match: 9. The CDR3 sequence: CASSLSGTGSINQPQHF. CDR3 bases: TGTGCCAGCAGCTTGTCCGGGACAGGGTCAATCAATCAGCCCCAGCATTTT.

The chain has TRBV2 and TRBJ2-7; 7 bases fit TRBD1. Per germline, CDR1 SNHLY and CDR2 FYNNEI. This CDR3 region has 17 residues. V lost 5 bases to trimming and J lost 5 bases; unmatched junction nucleotides: 18. CDR3 in DNA: TGTGCCAGCAGTCCACATAAGCTCCTACAGGGGCTCAACGAGCAGTACGTC. Translated, it gives CASSPHKLLQGLNEQYV.

This clonotype came up a few times. The chain combines TRBV7-2 with TRBJ2-1, with D hard to call. There are 13 residues in the CDR3. V was clipped by 4 bases and J by 2 bases, with 6 bases between them. Germline V gives CDR1 SGHTA, CDR2 FQGNSA. CDR3 sequence reads: CASSSQPYNEQFF. The CDR3 DNA reads TGTGCCAGCAGCTCTCAGCCCTACAATGAGCAGTTCTTC.

This clonotype appeared a few times. The V gene is TRBV7-6, the J gene TRBJ2-5, with unresolved D. The length of the CDR3 is 15 residues. V dropped 6 bases and J dropped 5 bases, with 19 bases sitting between them. Germline lookup yields CDR1 SGHVS and CDR2 FNYEAQ. CDR3 nucleotides: TGTGCCAGCAGGGCAAGGACGGACGGTTGGGAGACCCAGTACTTC. Translating gives CASRARTDGWETQYF. The variable domain in full, completed from reference TRBV7-6 and TRBJ2-5, reads GAGVSQSPRYKVTKRGQDVALRCDPISGHVSLYWYRQALGQGPEFLTYFNYEAQQDKSGLPNDRFSAERPEGSISTLTIQRTEQRDSAMYRCASRARTDGWETQYFGPGTRLLVL.

This clonotype has ten or more counts. V and J are TRBV2 and TRBJ2-7; no clear D gene. The V gene lost 9 bases and the J gene lost 2 bases, with 11 bases spanning the gap. CDR1 and CDR2 (germline): SNHLY, FYNNEI. The length of the CDR3 is 12 residues. CDR3 bases: TGTGCCAGTCGAGGCCTGACCTACGAGCAGTACGTC. Protein: CASRGLTYEQYV.

This clonotype was seen ten or more times. The chain has TRBV7-8 and TRBJ2-7; D is unclear. Trimming left V 0 bases short and J 3 bases short, with 9 bases between. CDR3 size: 14 residues. In germline, CDR1 is SGHVS, CDR2 FQNEAQ. CDR3 sequence: CASSLAGFGYEQYV. CDR3 sequence (DNA): TGTGCCAGCAGCTTAGCGGGGTTTGGCTACGAGCAGTACGTC.

A few counts support this clonotype. V gene TRBV19 combines with J gene TRBJ2-5, with 13 bases identical to TRBD2. CDR1 is LNHDA, CDR2 SQIVND, per germline (reference sequence). This CDR3 spans 14 amino acids. V dropped 10 bases and J dropped 4; count of bases not matched to a gene: 6. The CDR3 DNA reads as TGTGCCAACTCGAGGACTAGCGGGAGAGAGACCCAGTACTTC. Translation: CANSRTSGRETQYF. The variable domain in full, with the rest retrieved from reference TRBV19 and TRBJ2-5, is DGGITQSPKYLFRKEGQNVTLSCEQNLNHDAMYWYRQDPGQGLRLIYYSQIVNDFQKGDIAEGYSVSREKKESFPLTVTSAQKNPTAFYLCANSRTSGRETQYFGPGTRLLVL.

This clonotype has more than one count but fewer than ten. The chain is built from TRBV12-5 and TRBJ1-5; possible D gene TRBD1, 5 bases. Trimming shortened V by 8 bases and J by 1 base, and 12 bases separated the two germline ends. In germline, CDR1 is LGHNT, CDR2 FRNRAP. This CDR3 has 14 amino acids. CDR3 nucleotide sequence: TGTGCTAGTTCTCAGGGCTTCAGCAATCAGCCCCAGCATTTT. The encoded protein is CASSQGFSNQPQHF.

The rearrangement joins TRBV23-1 to TRBJ2-7; 11 bases are a match to TRBD1. TRBV23-1 is identified as an open reading frame with a role that is uncertain. V shed 7 bases, J shed 3 bases, and the junction held 5 bases outside the gene matches. This CDR3 contains 14 residues. CDR3 loop: CASTSDRGLYEQYV. The CDR3 bases are TGCGCCAGCACCTCGGACAGGGGGCTCTACGAGCAGTACGTC.

The chain joins TRBV7-2 to TRBJ2-5, with D hard to call. The CDR3 is 16 amino acids. V lost 3 bases and J 1 base, leaving 15 bases between the germline ends. Looked up from germline, CDR1 is SGHTA and CDR2 is FQGNSA. In DNA form, the CDR3 reads TGTGCCAGCAGCTTTTTAGCACGTTTTATCCAAGAGACCCAGTACTTC. It encodes CASSFLARFIQETQYF.

The rearrangement uses TRBV20-1 and TRBJ2-3, with D perhaps matching TRBD2 (6 bases). Germline V lookup: CDR1 DFQATT, CDR2 SNEGSKA (reference sequence). CDR3 length: 14 residues. With 5 bases removed from V and 5 bases from J, the gap between germline ends came to 17 bases. The CDR3, as DNA: TGCAGTGCTTCGACCCTCTTGGAGGGAGATACGCAGTATTTT. This sequence encodes CSASTLLEGDTQYF.